This T cell receptor beta chain came from a study of CD8 T cells in ankylosing spondylitis. Study-wide results and caveats: There was a TCR beta motif, made of 7 to 9 highly homologous variants, that appeared characteristic of ankylosing spondylitis blood. Disease-linked clones reportedly showed significant enrichment in matched ankylosing spondylitis synovial fluid.

Turning to this clonotype: Its target is unknown.

The CDR3 is 14 amino acids. The germline V gene encodes CDR1 SGDLS and CDR2 YYNGEE. Trimming took 4 bases from V and 3 from J, leaving 11 bases between them. In making TCR beta libraries, quantitative 5'-RACE with molecular barcodes was used. TCRdb independently ran MiXCR on the 5' RACE reads; one entry per CDR3 protein. The repertoire consists of approximately 290,000 distinct CDR3 sequences, with less than 25% occurring once and the leading ten covering 3.5% to 4.5%. The V and J genes are TRBV9 and TRBJ1-3; perhaps TRBD1 as D (6 bases). This receptor was taken from a female donor with ankylosing spondylitis or in good health (not recorded which). The sample taken for sequencing was blood, either unsorted or a sorted T cell fraction (not recorded which). CDR3 residues: CASSKGGNGNTIYF. CDR3 in DNA: TGTGCCAGCAGCAAAGGGGGTAATGGAAACACCATATATTTT.